The 21 T cell receptor beta chains below all came from one sample that was sequenced in a study of graft-versus-host responses after intestinal transplantation. Sequenced by immunoSEQ multiplex PCR; TCRdb stores in-frame clones only, minus some. The data show just under 7,000 clones, 25% to 40% seen once. There were around 200,000 CFSE-labeled responder cells plated together with around 200,000 irradiated, violet-dye-labeled stimulator cells. The starting material was alloreactive CD8+ T cells from a mixed lymphocyte reaction culture, obtained before transplantation. The subset: CFSE-low proliferating T cells sorted from roughly 6-day pre-transplant mixed lymphocyte reaction (GvH or HvG direction). All receptors derive from a human patient who was an organ donor for intestinal transplantation.

The CDR3 protein is CASSLGIQGGNSPLHF. CDR3 coding DNA: TGTGCCAGCAGCTTGGGGATACAGGGGGGAAATTCACCCCTCCACTTT. The genes are TRBV5-5 and TRBJ1-6, with TRBD1 identical over 8 bases. With V trimmed by 0 bases and J by 7 bases, 6 bases remained unmatched. The CDR3 loop spans 16 amino acids. The V gene's germline CDR1 is SGHKS and CDR2 YYEKEE (reference sequence).

Judged by abundance, this clone is medium-sized. The genes are TRBV6-5 and TRBJ2-1; 7 nucleotides line up with TRBD1. The germline V gene has CDR1 MNHEY and CDR2 SVGAGI. CDR3 length: 15 residues. Trimming at V came to 0 bases and at J to 2 bases, leaving 1 base not matched to a gene. CDR3 in DNA: TGTGCCAGCAGTTACTCGCAGGGGGCCTACAATGAGCAGTTCTTC. This sequence encodes CASSYSQGAYNEQFF.

This clone was seen more than once but under ten times. The genes are TRBV7-6 and TRBJ2-7; 10 nucleotides line up with TRBD2. The CDR3 extends over 15 amino acids. The J segment lost 4 bases and the V segment lost 1 base, leaving 4 bases of the junction unmatched. Looked up from germline, CDR1 is SGHVS and CDR2 is FNYEAQ. CDR3 nucleotides: TGTGCCAGCAGCTTAGAGCCTAGCGGGGGATACGAGCAGTACTTC. Translated, it gives CASSLEPSGGYEQYF. Complete variable domain (other parts from reference TRBV7-6 and TRBJ2-7): GAGVSQSPRYKVTKRGQDVALRCDPISGHVSLYWYRQALGQGPEFLTYFNYEAQQDKSGLPNDRFSAERPEGSISTLTIQRTEQRDSAMYRCASSLEPSGGYEQYFGPGTRLTVT.

This clone was observed a few times. This chain uses TRBV7-3 with TRBJ2-5; D tentatively fits TRBD1 or TRBD2 (5 bases each). The germline V gene encodes CDR1 SGHTA and CDR2 FQGTGA. CDR3 length: 15 residues. With 5 bases removed from V and 2 bases from J, the gap between germline ends came to 15 bases. This CDR3 reads CASSPQGRLQETQYF. The CDR3 DNA follows: TGTGCCAGCAGCCCCCAGGGACGCCTGCAAGAGACCCAGTACTTC.

The chain carries TRBV10-1 and TRBJ2-5; 10 nucleotides line up with TRBD1. Losses at the gene ends were 7 bases for V and 2 bases for J; bases not matched to a gene: 7. The germline V gene encodes CDR1 WNHNN and CDR2 SYGVQD (reference sequence). The CDR3 extends over 15 amino acids. The CDR3 loop reads CASTRDRGGQETQYF. The CDR3 DNA follows: TGCGCCAGCACCAGGGACAGGGGAGGACAAGAGACCCAGTACTTC.

The rearrangement uses TRBV7-9 and TRBJ2-7; D remains ambiguous. Germline V gene sequence: CDR1 SEHNR, CDR2 FQNEAQ (reference sequence). V dropped 2 bases and J dropped 9 bases, with 20 bases sitting between them. The length of the CDR3 is 15 residues. The chain's CDR3 is CASSLRVAPLRGQYF. DNA for the CDR3: TGTGCCAGCAGCTTAAGGGTCGCACCCCTCCGCGGGCAGTACTTC.

The rearrangement joins TRBV7-4 to TRBJ2-5, with D hard to call. Germline CDR1 is SGHVT and CDR2 is SQSDAQ. The V end was cut by 4 bases, the J end by 1 base, with 4 bases between. The CDR3 runs 12 residues. Written as DNA, the CDR3 is TGTGCCAGCAGCTCACCCCAAGAGACCCAGTACTTC. The encoded protein is CASSSPQETQYF.

This clone is a singleton in its sample. This chain uses TRBV4-1 with TRBJ1-1; tentatively, D is TRBD1 (5 bases). The CDR3 totals 13 residues. Germline V gene sequence: CDR1 MGHRA, CDR2 YSYEKL. V shed 3 bases and J shed 1 base, with 6 bases lying between them. In nucleotides, the CDR3 is TGCGCCAGCAGCCAGACAGCGAACACTGAAGCTTTCTTT. It encodes CASSQTANTEAFF.

The rearrangement joins TRBV14 to TRBJ1-3; a possible D gene is TRBD1 (5 bases). Between the trimmed V and J ends, which lost 0 bases and 2 bases, there was a span of 5 bases. The CDR3 extends over 14 amino acids. The V gene's germline CDR1 is SGHDN and CDR2 FVKESK. CDR3 amino acids: CASSQEGAGNTIYF. The CDR3 DNA sequence: TGTGCCAGCAGCCAAGAAGGGGCTGGAAACACCATATATTTT. Looking up the rest from reference TRBV14 and TRBJ1-3 gives the full variable domain: EAGVTQFPSHSVIEKGQTVTLRCDPISGHDNLYWYRRVMGKEIKFLLHFVKESKQDESGMPNNRFLAERTGGTYSTLKVQPAELEDSGVYFCASSQEGAGNTIYFGEGSWLTVV.

Judged by abundance, this clone is medium-sized (0.01 to 0.1%). The chain combines TRBV6-5 with TRBJ2-2; D is perhaps TRBD2 (6 bases). The germline V gene encodes CDR1 MNHEY and CDR2 SVGAGI. V was cut by 4 bases and J by 3 bases, with 12 bases left in between. The length of the CDR3 is 15 residues. The CDR3 nucleotides read TGTGCCAGCAGTTTACATGGCGGGGACACCGGGGAGCTGTTTTTT. Translating it yields CASSLHGGDTGELFF.

This chain connects TRBV7-9 to TRBJ2-7, with TRBD1 as a possible D gene (6 bases). The CDR3 has 13 amino acids. The germline CDR1 and CDR2 sequences are SEHNR and FQNEAQ (reference sequence). V was clipped by 4 bases and J by 0 bases, with 7 bases between them. CDR3 protein: CASSSTGSYEQYF. Written as DNA, the CDR3 is TGTGCCAGCAGCTCGACAGGCTCCTACGAGCAGTACTTC.

In DNA form, the CDR3 reads TGTGCCAGCAGCCTAACGGGACTTCTCGACGAGCAGTACTTC. It specifies CASSLTGLLDEQYF. The rearrangement joins TRBV7-2 to TRBJ2-7, with a tentative D call TRBD2 (6 bases). CDR1 and CDR2 from the germline V gene are SGHTA and FQGNSA. This CDR3 spans 14 amino acids. V lost 5 bases, J lost 5 bases, and 16 bases lay in between. The variable domain in full, with the rest retrieved from reference TRBV7-2 and TRBJ2-7, is GAGVSQSPSNKVTEKGKDVELRCDPISGHTALYWYRQSLGQGLEFLIYFQGNSAPDKSGLPSDRFSAERTGGSVSTLTIQRTQQEDSAVYLCASSLTGLLDEQYFGPGTRLTVT.

This clone turned up a few times. The chain carries TRBV7-6 and TRBJ2-2; no clear D gene. The V end lost 2 bases, the J end lost 2 bases, and 12 bases lay between the germline ends. This CDR3 is built from 16 residues. CDR1 is SGHVS and CDR2 is FNYEAQ in the germline V gene. The chain's CDR3 is CASSLPPGRNTGELFF. CDR3 coding DNA: TGTGCCAGCAGCTTACCCCCAGGAAGAAACACCGGGGAGCTGTTTTTT.

This rearrangement joins TRBV7-3 to TRBJ2-7; 8 bases fit TRBD1. There are 14 residues in the CDR3. CDR1 and CDR2 from the germline V gene are SGHTA and FQGTGA. V dropped 3 bases and J dropped 2; count of bases not matched to a gene: 3. CDR3 sequence (DNA): TGTGCCAGCAGCTTTGGGACAGGACCCTACGAGCAGTACTTC. This encodes CASSFGTGPYEQYF.

Only a few counts were recorded for this clone. This sequence joins TRBV7-2 and TRBJ1-4; D gene uncertain. Germline CDR1 is SGHTA and CDR2 is FQGNSA. The germline V and J ends were trimmed by 0 bases and 4 bases, with 9 bases remaining between them. The CDR3 totals 15 residues. CDR3 sequence: CASSLAARNNEKLFF. CDR3 nucleotides: TGTGCCAGCAGCTTAGCTGCCAGGAATAATGAAAAACTGTTTTTT.

Details on this clone: A far larger clone lies a single base away; this is likely a read error. V is TRBV29-1 and J is TRBJ2-2, with D hard to call. The CDR3 runs to 12 residues. Trimming removed 3 bases at V and 2 bases at J, with 4 bases between. The germline V gene encodes CDR1 SQVTM and CDR2 ANQGSEA. The CDR3 here is CSVDDNTGELFF. The CDR3 DNA reads TGCAGCGTTGATGACAACACCGGGGAGCTGTTTTTT.

This chain uses TRBV6-6 with TRBJ1-2, with no clear D. CDR3 size: 12 residues. Germline lookup yields CDR1 MNHNY and CDR2 SVGAGI (reference sequence). The germline V and J ends were trimmed by 7 bases and 7 bases, with 13 bases remaining between them. The chain's CDR3 is CASMGNGPGYTF. The CDR3 DNA is TGTGCCAGCATGGGCAACGGACCTGGCTACACCTTC.

The table lists this clone with a few counts. V gene TRBV27 combines with J gene TRBJ2-5; D remains ambiguous. This CDR3 comprises 17 residues. V lost 3 bases to trimming and J lost 0 bases, with 17 bases between them. Germline V lookup: CDR1 MNHEY, CDR2 SMNVEV (reference sequence). CDR3 nucleotides: TGTGCCAGCAGTTTGCGGCAGTGGGCGGTGAACCAAGAGACCCAGTACTTC. Translation: CASSLRQWAVNQETQYF.

The V and J genes are TRBV7-8 and TRBJ2-2; a possible D gene is TRBD2 (5 bases). Trimming took off 1 base at V and 5 bases at J, with 14 bases between the two ends. From germline, CDR1 is SGHVS and CDR2 FQNEAQ. The CDR3 runs 16 residues. CDR3: CASSLVPGMATGELFF. For the CDR3, the DNA is TGTGCCAGCAGCTTAGTCCCGGGGATGGCGACCGGGGAGCTGTTTTTT.

The V call is TRBV4-1, the J call TRBJ1-6; D might be TRBD1 (5 bases). In germline, CDR1 is MGHRA, CDR2 YSYEKL. This CDR3 contains 15 residues. V dropped 5 bases and J dropped 5 bases, with 13 bases sitting between them. CDR3 residues: CASSDRDADNSPLHF. The CDR3 coding sequence is TGCGCCAGCAGCGACCGGGACGCGGATAATTCACCCCTCCACTTT.

A few counts support this clone. The chain couples TRBV11-3 to TRBJ2-5; TRBD1 aligns across 7 bases. J was trimmed by 1 base and V by 2 bases; bases with no gene match: 1. Per the germline V gene, CDR1 is SGHNT and CDR2 is YENEEA. This CDR3 contains 14 residues. The CDR3 DNA reads TGTGCCAGCAGCTTATCAGGGGGCCAAGAGACCCAGTACTTC. This encodes CASSLSGGQETQYF.